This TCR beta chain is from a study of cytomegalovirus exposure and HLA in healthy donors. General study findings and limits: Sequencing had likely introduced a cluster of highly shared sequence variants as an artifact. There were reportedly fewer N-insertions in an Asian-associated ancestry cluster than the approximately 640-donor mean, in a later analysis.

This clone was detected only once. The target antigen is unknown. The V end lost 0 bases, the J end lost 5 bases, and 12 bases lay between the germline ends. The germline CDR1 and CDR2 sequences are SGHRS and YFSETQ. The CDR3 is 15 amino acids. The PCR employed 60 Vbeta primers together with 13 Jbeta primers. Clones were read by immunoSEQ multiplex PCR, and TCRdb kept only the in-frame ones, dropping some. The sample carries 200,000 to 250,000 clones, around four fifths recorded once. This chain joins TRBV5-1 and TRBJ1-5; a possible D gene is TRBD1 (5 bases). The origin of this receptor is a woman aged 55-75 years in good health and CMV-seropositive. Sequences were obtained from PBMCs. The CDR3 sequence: CASSLGGGDHQPQHF. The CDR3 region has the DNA TGCGCCAGCAGCTTGGGGGGCGGGGACCATCAGCCCCAGCATTTT.